The 18 T cell receptor beta chains below all came from one sample that was sequenced in a study of cytomegalovirus exposure and HLA in healthy donors. Profiling relied on immunoSEQ multiplex PCR, and the TCRdb table lists in-frame clones only, not all of them. Of about 50,000 clones listed, over 85% are singletons. The sample consisted of PBMCs. The receptors come from a man aged 18 to 30 in good health and CMV-seronegative.

The rearrangement joins TRBV6-6 to TRBJ2-2; a weak D match, TRBD2 (6 bases). Germline V gene sequence: CDR1 MNHNY, CDR2 SVGAGI (reference sequence). Between the trimmed V and J ends, which lost 3 bases and 4 bases, there was a span of 12 bases. The CDR3 is made up of 15 amino acids. The CDR3 coding sequence is TGTGCCAGCAGTTATGACGGGAGAGTCACCGGGGAGCTGTTTTTT. Residues: CASSYDGRVTGELFF.

The J gene is TRBJ2-1, the V gene TRBV21-1; the D call of TRBD2 is as the table states it, not checked on the DNA. TRBV21-1 is assigned pseudogene status. The CDR3 is 18 amino acids. CDR3 sequence: CASSKFLEGLAGANEQFF. The CDR3 nucleotides are TGTGCCAGCAGCAAATTCTTAGAGGGACTAGCGGGAGCCAATGAGCAGTTCTTC.

The J gene is TRBJ1-1, the V gene TRBV28, with 8 bases that match TRBD1. The ends lost 2 bases at V and 1 base at J; junction bases unmatched: 6. The V gene's germline CDR1 is MDHEN and CDR2 SYDVKM. The CDR3 is 16 amino acids. CDR3 nucleotide sequence: TGTGCCAGCAGTTTAAGACAGGGGCCCTCGAACACTGAAGCTTTCTTT. It is translated as CASSLRQGPSNTEAFF.

The table lists this clone with a few counts. The genes are TRBV9 and TRBJ2-7; D is ambiguous. Trimming stripped 0 bases from V and 7 bases from J, with 11 bases between. The CDR3 has 13 residues. Germline lookup yields CDR1 SGDLS and CDR2 YYNGEE. Written as DNA, the CDR3 is TGTGCCAGCAGCGTAGGTACAAGAGGTGAGCAGTACTTC. Translating it yields CASSVGTRGEQYF. The full variable domain, rest sourced from reference TRBV9 and TRBJ2-7, is DSGVTQTPKHLITATGQRVTLRCSPRSGDLSVYWYQQSLDQGLQFLIQYYNGEERAKGNILERFSAQQFPDLHSELNLSSLELGDSALYFCASSVGTRGEQYFGPGTRLTVT.

This clone was seen a few times. The chain recombines TRBV11-1 with TRBJ2-7, with D tentatively TRBD2 (5 bases). Germline V gene lookup returns CDR1 SGHAT and CDR2 FQDESV (reference sequence). CDR3 length equals 16 residues. Trimming pared 2 bases from V and 4 bases from J, leaving 18 bases between. CDR3 nucleotides: TGTGCCAGCAGCTTACTGGGCCTAGCCCTGCTTTACGAGCAGTACTTC. This encodes CASSLLGLALLYEQYF.

The chain combines TRBV4-2 with TRBJ2-3; 8 bases agree with TRBD2. Germline V lookup: CDR1 LGHNA, CDR2 YNFKEQ. The CDR3 is 17 residues long. Losses at the gene ends were 0 bases for V and 2 bases for J; bases not matched to a gene: 7. CDR3 in amino acids: CASSQDPPGGFTDTQYF. Written as DNA, the CDR3 is TGTGCCAGCAGCCAAGACCCCCCGGGAGGGTTCACAGATACGCAGTATTTT.

V is TRBV28 and J is TRBJ2-1; 8 bases are shared with TRBD1. The V and J ends lost 2 bases and 0 bases, in that order; junction bases with no gene match: 12. This CDR3 region has 19 residues. Per the germline V gene, CDR1 is MDHEN and CDR2 is SYDVKM. The CDR3 spells CASSLVGQGTTFSYNEQFF. CDR3 DNA: TGTGCCAGCAGTTTAGTTGGACAGGGCACAACCTTCTCCTACAATGAGCAGTTCTTC.

The chain is built from TRBV18 and TRBJ2-1, with 11 bases identical to TRBD2. The CDR3 has 15 amino acids. Germline-derived CDR1 and CDR2 are KGHSH and LQKENI. With V trimmed by 3 bases and J by 9 bases, 7 bases remained unmatched. DNA for the CDR3: TGTGCCAGCTCACCCCAACTAGCGGGAGCGGTTGAGCAGTTCTTC. Translation gives CASSPQLAGAVEQFF. The whole variable domain, remainder taken from reference TRBV18 and TRBJ2-1, is NAGVMQNPRHLVRRRGQEARLRCSPMKGHSHVYWYRQLPEEGLKFMVYLQKENIIDESGMPKERFSAEFPKEGPSILRIQQVVRGDSAAYFCASSPQLAGAVEQFFGPGTRLTVL.

This sequence joins TRBV9 and TRBJ2-1; D might be TRBD1 (5 bases). Germline lookup yields CDR1 SGDLS and CDR2 YYNGEE. This CDR3 comprises 11 residues. Trimming removed 3 bases at V and 9 bases at J, with 7 bases between. The CDR3 is CASSGQGEQFF. The CDR3 DNA reads TGTGCCAGCAGCGGCCAGGGTGAGCAGTTCTTC. The complete variable domain, with remaining parts taken from reference TRBV9 and TRBJ2-1, reads DSGVTQTPKHLITATGQRVTLRCSPRSGDLSVYWYQQSLDQGLQFLIQYYNGEERAKGNILERFSAQQFPDLHSELNLSSLELGDSALYFCASSGQGEQFFGPGTRLTVL.

The chain employs TRBV4-1 and TRBJ2-1, with 8 nucleotides matching TRBD2. The CDR3 has 14 residues. V dropped 3 bases and J dropped 8; count of bases not matched to a gene: 6. The V gene's germline CDR1 is MGHRA and CDR2 YSYEKL. CDR3 sequence: CASSHPPSGHEQFF. CDR3 sequence (DNA): TGCGCCAGCAGCCACCCCCCTAGCGGGCATGAGCAGTTCTTC.

This chain joins TRBV5-1 and TRBJ2-3; D might be TRBD1 (5 bases). CDR3 size: 13 residues. The germline V gene has CDR1 SGHRS and CDR2 YFSETQ. Trimming removed 4 bases from V and 3 bases from J, with 9 bases in between. CDR3 nucleotide sequence: TGCGCCAGCAGCCCGCAGGGAACAGATACGCAGTATTTT. Amino acid sequence: CASSPQGTDTQYF. The full variable domain, completed using reference TRBV5-1 and TRBJ2-3, is KAGVTQTPRYLIKTRGQQVTLSCSPISGHRSVSWYQQTPGQGLQFLFEYFSETQRNKGNFPGRFSGRQFSNSRSEMNVSTLELGDSALYLCASSPQGTDTQYFGPGTRLTVL.

The chain recombines TRBV4-2 with TRBJ2-1; D remains unclear. The V end was cut by 6 bases, the J end by 7 bases, with 10 bases between. Germline V gives CDR1 LGHNA, CDR2 YNFKEQ. This CDR3 contains 12 residues. Written as DNA, the CDR3 is TGTGCCAGCAGTTCGAGTTGGAATGAGCAGTTCTTC. Protein sequence: CASSSSWNEQFF.

This chain joins TRBV7-9 and TRBJ2-5, with a tentative D call TRBD2 (5 bases). Germline CDR1 SEHNR, CDR2 FQNEAQ (reference sequence). The CDR3 extends over 15 amino acids. V was trimmed by 4 bases and J by 4 bases, leaving 16 bases between them. CDR3 residues: CASSSDGSLAETQYF. CDR3 nucleotide sequence: TGTGCCAGCAGCTCCGATGGGAGTCTAGCAGAGACCCAGTACTTC.

The chain recombines TRBV6-4 with TRBJ2-1; TRBD2 agrees at 9 bases. Germline CDR1 is MRHNA and CDR2 is SNTAGT. J lost 6 bases, V lost 3 bases, and 3 bases had no gene match. This CDR3 is 14 amino acids long. The CDR3 reads CASSEGLAFNEQFF. In DNA form, the CDR3 reads TGTGCCAGCAGTGAGGGACTAGCCTTCAATGAGCAGTTCTTC.

This clone has only one observation. The chain combines TRBV5-6 with TRBJ2-7; TRBD1 aligns across 8 bases. V lost 3 bases, J lost 5 bases, and 13 bases stayed unmatched. Germline lookup yields CDR1 SGHDT and CDR2 YYEEEE. The CDR3 has 16 residues. Written as DNA, the CDR3 is TGTGCCAGCAGCTCATGGGACAGGTCTACGAGCCACGAGCAGTACTTC. It yields the protein CASSSWDRSTSHEQYF.

This clone was seen just once. J is TRBJ2-1 and V is TRBV18; 7 positions agree with TRBD1. Trimming at V came to 5 bases and at J to 4 bases, leaving 14 bases not matched to a gene. The CDR3 length is 17 residues. The germline gives CDR1 KGHSH, CDR2 LQKENI. The CDR3: CASSRSGQDGMYNEQFF. Here the CDR3 DNA reads TGTGCCAGCTCAAGGAGCGGACAGGACGGGATGTACAATGAGCAGTTCTTC. Using reference TRBV18 and TRBJ2-1 for the parts outside the CDR3, the full variable domain is NAGVMQNPRHLVRRRGQEARLRCSPMKGHSHVYWYRQLPEEGLKFMVYLQKENIIDESGMPKERFSAEFPKEGPSILRIQQVVRGDSAAYFCASSRSGQDGMYNEQFFGPGTRLTVL.

The J gene is TRBJ1-1, the V gene TRBV2; D may be TRBD1 (5 bases). This CDR3 has 14 residues. CDR1 and CDR2 from the germline V gene are SNHLY and FYNNEI. The V and J ends lost 5 bases and 4 bases respectively, with 14 bases between them. CDR3 nucleotides: TGTGCCAGCAGTTCTGACAGAAGGGGCACTGAAGCTTTCTTT. This translates into CASSSDRRGTEAFF. Looking up the rest from reference TRBV2 and TRBJ1-1 gives the full variable domain: EPEVTQTPSHQVTQMGQEVILRCVPISNHLYFYWYRQILGQKVEFLVSFYNNEISEKSEIFDDQFSVERPDGSNFTLKIRSTKLEDSAMYFCASSSDRRGTEAFFGQGTRLTVV.

This clone was observed a single time. This chain joins TRBV5-6 and TRBJ2-3; 9 nucleotides align to TRBD2. In germline, CDR1 is SGHDT, CDR2 YYEEEE. The CDR3 is 15 amino acids. The J segment lost 2 bases and the V segment lost 2 bases, leaving 3 bases of the junction unmatched. DNA for the CDR3: TGTGCCAGCAGCTTACGCGGGAGGGTCACAGATACGCAGTATTTT. This sequence encodes CASSLRGRVTDTQYF.